The 5 T cell receptor beta chains below come from one sample, sequenced in a study of T cell clonotyping in hematopoietic cell transplantation. The repertoire was sequenced with immunoSEQ multiplex PCR; TCRdb's copy has only in-frame clones and lacks some. The sample contains about 5,700 clones, around four fifths of which appear only once. Sequencing was performed on PBMCs, taken 100 days after allogeneic stem cell transplant. The receptors were gathered from a male patient between 50 and 60 years old who had an allogeneic stem cell transplant from an unrelated donor, so the T cells may come from the graft donor. Some clones in this sample may be carry-over from other donors' samples.

The V and J genes are TRBV5-1 and TRBJ2-5, with D possibly being TRBD2 (6 bases). CDR1 and CDR2 from the germline V gene are SGHRS and YFSETQ. The CDR3 is made up of 14 amino acids. Between the trimmed V and J ends, which lost 0 bases and 5 bases, there was a span of 11 bases. CDR3 sequence reads: CASSLEGGGETQYF. Written as DNA, the CDR3 is TGCGCCAGCAGCTTGGAGGGAGGCGGTGAGACCCAGTACTTC.

The chain is built from TRBV5-6 and TRBJ1-2, with D possibly matching TRBD1 (5 bases). The CDR3 has 15 residues. V was pared by 1 base and J by 11 bases, with 21 bases between. Germline CDR1 and CDR2: SGHDT and YYEEEE. The DNA of the CDR3 is TGTGCCAGCAGCTTGCGCTGGGACCGAACTATGGGGTACACCTTC. Its protein is CASSLRWDRTMGYTF. Variable domain in full (rest from reference TRBV5-6 and TRBJ1-2): DAGVTQSPTHLIKTRGQQVTLRCSPKSGHDTVSWYQQALGQGPQFIFQYYEEEERQRGNFPDRFSGHQFPNYSSELNVNALLLGDSALYLCASSLRWDRTMGYTFGSGTRLTVV.

The chain employs TRBV2 and TRBJ1-2, with D maybe TRBD1 (5 bases). Trimming took 6 bases from V and 4 from J, leaving 15 bases between them. Germline V gene data show CDR1 as SNHLY and CDR2 as FYNNEI. This CDR3 has 14 amino acids. CDR3 bases: TGTGCCAGCAGGGGGGTTGGCAGGGCCTATGGCTACACCTTC. Its translation is CASRGVGRAYGYTF.

V gene TRBV19 combines with J gene TRBJ1-2, with TRBD1 identical over 10 bases. J gave up 2 bases and V 11 bases, and 11 bases lay outside the gene matches. CDR1 and CDR2 (germline): LNHDA, SQIVND (reference sequence). The CDR3 length is 15 residues. The CDR3 here is CASRDRGSRNYGYTF. CDR3 bases: TGTGCCTCCCGGGACAGGGGATCGAGAAACTATGGCTACACCTTC.

This chain links TRBV6-6 with TRBJ2-7; tentative D call: TRBD2 (5 bases). CDR1 MNHNY and CDR2 SVGAGI come from the germline V gene (reference sequence). The CDR3 length is 11 residues. V was cut by 6 bases and J by 6 bases, with 9 bases left in between. The CDR3 coding sequence is TGTGCCAGCAGCCCGAGCGGCGAGCAGTACTTC. Translation: CASSPSGEQYF.